This TCR beta chain was recorded in a study of T cells after posttransplantation cyclophosphamide. Germline CDR1 and CDR2: MDHEN and SYDVKM. CDR3 size: 16 residues. V was shortened by 4 bases and J by 1 base, with 17 bases between the two germline ends. Study-level results: Recipient CMV seropositivity and CMV reactivation strongly tracked TRB clonality. Skin or GI-infiltrating T cells shared few TRB sequences with blood.

Notes on this clone: What it binds is unknown.

The method was immunoSEQ multiplex PCR; TCRdb's version includes in-frame clones alone and lacks a portion of them. The sample shows 50,000 to 60,000 clones, roughly 92% of them seen only once. What was sequenced was PBMCs. The source of this sequence is a woman between 25 and 40 years old in good health and a related stem cell transplant donor. The rearrangement joins TRBV28 to TRBJ2-7; maybe TRBD1 (6 bases). The CDR3 region is CASSYARTARSYEQYF. The CDR3 bases are TGTGCCAGCAGTTATGCTAGGACAGCCCGTTCCTACGAGCAGTACTTC. The full variable domain, its missing parts supplied by reference TRBV28 and TRBJ2-7, is DVKVTQSSRYLVKRTGEKVFLECVQDMDHENMFWYRQDPGLGLRLIYFSYDVKMKEKGDIPEGYSVSREKKERFSLILESASTNQTSMYLCASSYARTARSYEQYFGPGTRLTVT.